The entry that follows covers one TCR beta chain sequence. The antigen is not known. It was with 60 Vbeta and 13 Jbeta primers that the PCR ran. The protocol was immunoSEQ multiplex PCR, while the TCRdb copy is restricted to in-frame clones and leaves out a portion. This sample has approximately 160,000 clones, with over 70% found just once. The data are from a study of cytomegalovirus exposure and HLA in healthy donors. Study conclusions and caveats: Likely technical artifact: a cluster of highly shared sequence variants. Previously analyzed data showed that most TCR beta V segments were productive at a frequency of about 87% or about 30%.

CDR1 and CDR2 from the germline V gene are SGHTA and FQGNSA. Losses at the gene ends were 6 bases for V and 6 bases for J; bases not matched to a gene: 8. CDR3 length equals 14 residues. This TCR came from a woman in her thirties or forties in good health and CMV-seropositive. Sequencing used PBMCs. The V and J genes are TRBV7-2 and TRBJ2-7, with 10 bases identical to TRBD1. CDR3 nucleotide sequence: TGTGCCAGCAGTTCTGACAGGGGGCTTTCCGAGCAGTACTTC. Amino acid sequence: CASSSDRGLSEQYF. The whole variable domain, remainder taken from reference TRBV7-2 and TRBJ2-7, is GAGVSQSPSNKVTEKGKDVELRCDPISGHTALYWYRQSLGQGLEFLIYFQGNSAPDKSGLPSDRFSAERTGGSVSTLTIQRTQQEDSAVYLCASSSDRGLSEQYFGPGTRLTVT.